Each of the 25 T cell receptor beta chains below was sequenced from the same sample in a study of cytomegalovirus exposure and HLA in healthy donors. Here immunoSEQ multiplex PCR was the method, and the copy in TCRdb shows in-frame clones only, minus some. Among some 99,000 clones listed, about 88% were seen once. The sequenced material came from PBMCs. These receptors came from a woman aged 18-29 years in good health and CMV-seronegative.

This chain links TRBV7-2 with TRBJ1-3, with 10 nucleotides matching TRBD1. J lost 0 bases, V lost 3 bases, and 5 bases had no gene match. CDR1 and CDR2 (germline): SGHTA, FQGNSA. This CDR3 comprises 17 residues. CDR3 bases: TGTGCCAGCAGCTTGTGGACAGGGGGAGACTCTGGAAACACCATATATTTT. Protein: CASSLWTGGDSGNTIYF.

The gene calls are TRBV5-6 and TRBJ2-1; 8 nucleotides agree with TRBD2. V shed 3 bases and J 10 bases; nucleotides not matched to a gene: 9. Germline-derived CDR1 and CDR2 are SGHDT and YYEEEE. The CDR3 totals 14 residues. The DNA of the CDR3 is TGTGCCAGCAGCTCCGGCCCCACTAGCGGAGAGCAGTTCTTC. It codes for CASSSGPTSGEQFF.

The chain is built from TRBV19 and TRBJ1-2, with TRBD1 matching 8 bases. J was trimmed by 9 bases and V by 4 bases; bases with no gene match: 13. The CDR3 contains 15 residues. CDR1 and CDR2 (germline): LNHDA, SQIVND (reference sequence). CDR3 DNA: TGTGCCAGTAGTACTAGGCTGACAGGGGTTCGGAGCTACACCTTC. It yields the protein CASSTRLTGVRSYTF.

This clone was seen a single time. The chain joins TRBV28 to TRBJ1-2, with a tentative D call TRBD1 (6 bases). CDR3 length: 13 amino acids. V was trimmed by 3 bases and J by 7 bases, leaving 12 bases between them. In germline, CDR1 is MDHEN, CDR2 SYDVKM. The DNA for the CDR3 is TGTGCCAGCAGTTTGGAGGGGGGGGGTGGCTACACCTTC. Translation: CASSLEGGGGYTF.

The rearrangement uses TRBV4-2 and TRBJ2-7; D might be TRBD1 (6 bases). The CDR3 runs 15 residues. CDR1 and CDR2 from the germline V gene are LGHNA and YNFKEQ. The ends were cut back, 0 bases at V and 3 bases at J, with 12 bases in the middle. The CDR3 DNA reads TGTGCCAGCAGCCAAGACCGTACGGGACACTACGAGCAGTACTTC. Translation gives CASSQDRTGHYEQYF.

This clone was counted only a few times. The chain carries TRBV28 and TRBJ1-5, with TRBD1 matching 7 bases. With 2 bases clipped from V and 7 bases from J, the junction kept 5 bases outside the gene matches. Germline V gives CDR1 MDHEN, CDR2 SYDVKM. The CDR3 is made up of 14 amino acids. The CDR3 protein is CASSLDRVRQPQHF. CDR3 sequence (DNA): TGTGCCAGCAGTTTAGACAGGGTAAGGCAGCCCCAGCATTTT.

V usage is TRBV7-2 and J usage is TRBJ2-7; 9 nucleotides match TRBD1. Germline loops: CDR1 SGHTA, CDR2 FQGNSA. Germline trimming cut 5 bases from V and 2 bases from J; bases unmatched to any gene: 13. This CDR3 spans 17 amino acids. As DNA, the CDR3 is TGTGCCAGCAGCCGATACAGAACCGGGACAGGGACCTACGAGCAGTACTTC. It yields the protein CASSRYRTGTGTYEQYF.

This sequence joins TRBV7-9 and TRBJ1-6; D is uncertain. V was clipped by 2 bases and J by 6 bases, with 8 bases between them. The germline CDR1 and CDR2 sequences are SEHNR and FQNEAQ (reference sequence). The length of the CDR3 is 14 residues. The CDR3 DNA reads as TGTGCCAGCAGCTTAACAGCCATTAATTCACCCCTCCACTTT. Its protein product is CASSLTAINSPLHF.

The table lists this clone with a count of one. This sequence joins TRBV30 and TRBJ2-1; 7 bases fit TRBD1. The CDR3 runs 13 residues. Losses at the gene ends were 4 bases for V and 2 bases for J; bases not matched to a gene: 2. Germline values: CDR1 GTSNPN, CDR2 SVGIG (reference sequence). CDR3 protein: CAWTGGPYNEQFF. Here the CDR3 DNA reads TGTGCCTGGACAGGGGGACCCTACAATGAGCAGTTCTTC.

The DNA for the CDR3 is TGTGCCAGCTCAGAATCGAGGTGGAAAGAGAACACCGGGGAGCTGTTTTTT. This codes for CASSESRWKENTGELFF. The chain employs TRBV18 and TRBJ2-2; D is ambiguous. Germline V CDR1 and CDR2: KGHSH, LQKENI. The CDR3 sequence is 17 residues long. The germline V and J ends were trimmed by 5 bases and 1 base, with 17 bases remaining between them.

In regard to this clone: An end of the junction does not agree with germline; a read error may underlie this. This chain links TRBV6-6 with TRBJ1-2, with D possibly being TRBD1 (6 bases). The CDR3 totals 15 residues. Per germline, CDR1 MNHNY and CDR2 SVGAGI (reference sequence). CDR3 DNA: TGTGCCACCAGTAGGGGGGGCCCCTACTATTATGGCTACACCTTC. Its protein product is CATSRGGPYYYGYTF.

This clone was seen a single time. V and J are TRBV7-6 and TRBJ2-3, with a weak D call TRBD1 (5 bases). This CDR3 has 13 residues. Deletions cut 3 bases from V and 6 bases from J, with 10 bases between. Germline CDR1 SGHVS, CDR2 FNYEAQ. The CDR3 loop reads CASSFEGVDTQYF. For the CDR3, the DNA is TGTGCCAGCAGCTTCGAAGGGGTCGATACGCAGTATTTT.

The rearrangement links TRBV6-6 to TRBJ2-3; perhaps TRBD1 as D (6 bases). CDR3 length: 14 amino acids. Germline V CDR1 and CDR2: MNHNY, SVGAGI (reference sequence). Trimming pared 7 bases from V and 2 bases from J, leaving 13 bases between. CDR3 nucleotide sequence: TGTGCCAGCACAAGAGGGGGAAACACAGATACGCAGTATTTT. It yields the protein CASTRGGNTDTQYF.

This chain joins TRBV5-6 and TRBJ1-2; 8 bases fit TRBD1. The CDR3 is 15 residues long. V lost 3 bases to trimming and J lost 4 bases; unmatched junction nucleotides: 8. Germline V gene data show CDR1 as SGHDT and CDR2 as YYEEEE. The CDR3 nucleotides read TGTGCCAGCAGCTATCAGGGGGCGTCCAGCTATGGCTACACCTTC. It translates to CASSYQGASSYGYTF. Full variable domain (missing parts from reference TRBV5-6 and TRBJ1-2): DAGVTQSPTHLIKTRGQQVTLRCSPKSGHDTVSWYQQALGQGPQFIFQYYEEEERQRGNFPDRFSGHQFPNYSSELNVNALLLGDSALYLCASSYQGASSYGYTFGSGTRLTVV.

This chain joins TRBV18 and TRBJ2-7, with 10 nucleotides matching TRBD2. In germline, CDR1 is KGHSH, CDR2 LQKENI. The CDR3 spans 15 residues. After removal of 3 bases from V and 2 bases from J, the junction contained 4 bases not matched to a gene. As DNA, the CDR3 is TGTGCCAGCTCACCGTTACTAGCGGGAACCTACGAGCAGTACTTC. It encodes CASSPLLAGTYEQYF.

This clone was counted between two and nine times. The chain combines TRBV6-5 with TRBJ1-4, with TRBD1 identical over 10 bases. With V trimmed by 4 bases and J by 7 bases, 9 bases remained unmatched. Per germline, CDR1 MNHEY and CDR2 SVGAGI. CDR3 length: 16 amino acids. The CDR3 DNA reads as TGTGCCAGCAGTTCCCAGCCGGGACAGGGGAGTGAAAAACTGTTTTTT. Protein: CASSSQPGQGSEKLFF.

The chain has TRBV5-5 and TRBJ2-3; 8 bases align to TRBD1. J gave up 0 bases and V 2 bases, and 8 bases lay outside the gene matches. The germline V gene has CDR1 SGHKS and CDR2 YYEKEE (reference sequence). The CDR3 contains 17 residues. CDR3 bases: TGTGCCAGCAGCTTTATATCAGGGGGCTCTAGCACAGATACGCAGTATTTT. Amino acids: CASSFISGGSSTDTQYF.

This clone was recorded once. V and J are TRBV28 and TRBJ2-1, with 10 positions matching TRBD2. Germline CDR1 reads MDHEN; CDR2 reads SYDVKM. Losses at the gene ends were 2 bases for V and 8 bases for J; bases not matched to a gene: 9. The CDR3 totals 16 residues. CDR3 DNA: TGTGCCAGCAGTTTAGGCTCTACTAGCGGGGTTGATGAGCAGTTCTTC. It yields the protein CASSLGSTSGVDEQFF.

The V call is TRBV6-5, the J call TRBJ1-5; TRBD1 matches at 7 bases. CDR1 and CDR2 from the germline V gene are MNHEY and SVGAGI. The CDR3 sequence is 15 residues long. V lost 5 bases, J lost 2 bases, and 6 bases stayed unmatched. For the CDR3, the DNA is TGTGCCAGCAGTAAGGACAGGCTGGGCAATCAGCCCCAGCATTTT. This encodes CASSKDRLGNQPQHF.

V gene TRBV9 combines with J gene TRBJ2-2; D might be TRBD2 (5 bases). CDR1 and CDR2 from the germline V gene are SGDLS and YYNGEE. The CDR3 loop spans 15 amino acids. Trimming shortened V by 6 bases and J by 4 bases, and 16 bases separated the two germline ends. This CDR3 is CASTPGRSGTGELFF. The CDR3 DNA follows: TGTGCCAGCACCCCGGGGAGATCTGGCACCGGGGAGCTGTTTTTT.

The chain is built from TRBV11-1 and TRBJ1-1, with 7 nucleotides matching TRBD1. Germline values: CDR1 SGHAT, CDR2 FQDESV (reference sequence). The CDR3 is 13 residues long. With 3 bases clipped from V and 9 bases from J, the junction kept 7 bases outside the gene matches. This CDR3 reads CASSLLQGYQAFF. Here the CDR3 DNA reads TGTGCCAGCAGCTTGCTACAGGGGTACCAAGCTTTCTTT.

The rearrangement joins TRBV30 to TRBJ2-2; TRBD1 might be the D (5 bases). Germline CDR1 is GTSNPN and CDR2 is SVGIG (reference sequence). Trimming pared 1 base from V and 1 base from J, leaving 10 bases between. This CDR3 is built from 15 residues. In nucleotides, the CDR3 is TGTGCCTGGAGTGCGCAGGGCTGGAACACCGGGGAGCTGTTTTTT. Protein: CAWSAQGWNTGELFF.

The V call is TRBV5-1, the J call TRBJ2-5; 7 bases fit TRBD1. The J segment lost 3 bases and the V segment lost 2 bases, leaving 10 bases of the junction unmatched. Germline V CDR1 and CDR2: SGHRS, YFSETQ. This CDR3 has 16 residues. The CDR3 DNA follows: TGCGCCAGCAGCTTTACTTGGGACAGACGAAAAGAGACCCAGTACTTC. This codes for CASSFTWDRRKETQYF.

The chain employs TRBV28 and TRBJ1-5; a weak D match, TRBD1 (5 bases). The CDR3 sequence is 17 residues long. The ends were cut back, 2 bases at V and 8 bases at J, with 22 bases in the middle. The germline CDR1 and CDR2 sequences are MDHEN and SYDVKM. CDR3 sequence (DNA): TGTGCCAGCAGTTTAGGGGCCGCAGCCAGTTTAATTGAGCCCCAGCATTTT. It is translated as CASSLGAAASLIEPQHF.

Points on this clone: Different DNA sequences within this sample yield the same CDR3. The chain uses TRBV5-1 and TRBJ2-3; 8 bases line up with TRBD2. Trimming removed 0 bases from V and 5 bases from J; junction bases left unmatched: 5. The germline V gene encodes CDR1 SGHRS and CDR2 YFSETQ. The CDR3 length is 15 residues. The CDR3 sequence is CASSLAGGPGDTQYF. The CDR3 nucleotides are TGCGCCAGCAGCTTGGCGGGAGGGCCAGGAGATACGCAGTATTTT.